This T cell receptor (beta chain) was identified during a study of naive and memory T cell subsets. Both TRBC1 and TRBC2 were covered by a beta constant-region primer of two equimolar oligonucleotides. TCRdb reanalysed the UMI-ligation and nested PCR reads using MiXCR and keeps one entry per CDR3 protein. The sample has approximately 140,000 distinct CDR3 sequences, approximately 17% seen once. The CDR3 length is 13 residues. With 7 bases clipped from V and 6 bases from J, the junction kept 11 bases outside the gene matches. Germline CDR1 reads SQVTM; CDR2 reads ANQGSEA. This chain links TRBV29-1 with TRBJ2-7, with 8 bases lining up with TRBD1. The specimen sequenced was naive CD4+ T cells from blood. The receptor was derived from a human donor in good health. CDR3 sequence reads: CSAAGGPHAEQYF. The CDR3 DNA follows: TGCAGCGCAGCAGGGGGCCCTCATGCCGAGCAGTACTTC.